One and the same sample provided the 11 T cell receptor beta chains below, sequenced in a study of CD8 T cells in Susac syndrome. Random hexamers primed reverse transcription of about 0.45 to 1 ug RNA. TCRdb reanalysed the immunoSEQ multiplex PCR reads using MiXCR and keeps one entry per CDR3 protein. The sample records about 150,000 distinct CDR3 sequences, under 97% being singletons. The sample comprised CD4+ T cells from PBMCs. The receptors here all came from a human donor with Susac syndrome.

V is TRBV2 and J is TRBJ1-2; 9 positions match TRBD1. V shed 6 bases and J 5 bases; nucleotides not matched to a gene: 4. This CDR3 is 13 amino acids long. Germline loops: CDR1 SNHLY, CDR2 FYNNEI. The CDR3 DNA reads TGTGCCAGCAGGGCCGGGACAGGGTATGGCTACACCTTC. Translated, it gives CASRAGTGYGYTF. Full variable domain (remainder filled in from reference TRBV2 and TRBJ1-2): EPEVTQTPSHQVTQMGQEVILRCVPISNHLYFYWYRQILGQKVEFLVSFYNNEISEKSEIFDDQFSVERPDGSNFTLKIRSTKLEDSAMYFCASRAGTGYGYTFGSGTRLTVV.

The V gene is TRBV18, the J gene TRBJ2-7, with D perhaps TRBD1 (8 bases). Germline CDR1 KGHSH, CDR2 LQKENI. This CDR3 region has 15 residues. V shed 6 bases and J shed 1 base, with 16 bases lying between them. CDR3 DNA: TGTGCCAGCTCCACCGACAGGGGAGGGTCCTACGAGCAGTACTTC. This gives the protein CASSTDRGGSYEQYF.

V and J are TRBV5-1 and TRBJ2-5, with D maybe TRBD2 (6 bases). The CDR3 runs to 15 residues. The V end was cut by 0 bases, the J end by 4 bases, with 13 bases between. Germline V gene sequence: CDR1 SGHRS, CDR2 YFSETQ. CDR3 bases: TGCGCCAGCAGCTTGGGGACTACATTGTCAGAGACCCAGTACTTC. Residues: CASSLGTTLSETQYF.

This clonotype occurred a few times. The chain carries TRBV28 and TRBJ1-4; D call uncertain. With 4 bases removed from V and 0 bases from J, the gap between germline ends came to 6 bases. This CDR3 spans 14 amino acids. Germline V gives CDR1 MDHEN, CDR2 SYDVKM. CDR3 protein: CASSSGSTNEKLFF. CDR3 coding DNA: TGTGCCAGCAGTTCTGGTTCAACTAATGAAAAACTGTTTTTT.

The chain is built from TRBV6-5 and TRBJ1-5, with a possible D match to TRBD1 (5 bases). The V end lost 8 bases, the J end lost 4 bases, and 15 bases lay between the germline ends. In germline, CDR1 is MNHEY, CDR2 SVGAGI. This CDR3 has 14 residues. Written as DNA, the CDR3 is TGTGCCAGCGGCCCCGGGGGAGGGAATCAGCCCCAGCATTTT. This encodes CASGPGGGNQPQHF.

The V gene is TRBV9, the J gene TRBJ2-2; TRBD2 aligns across 7 bases. This CDR3 is 15 amino acids long. From germline, CDR1 is SGDLS and CDR2 YYNGEE. The junction had 7 bases not matched to a gene; V was cut back by 7 bases and J by 1 base. The CDR3, as DNA: TGTGCCAGCCGACTTTCTAGCGGGAACACCGGGGAGCTGTTTTTT. Residues: CASRLSSGNTGELFF.

This clonotype has just a few counts. The chain is built from TRBV11-2 and TRBJ2-3; possible D gene TRBD2, 6 bases. V was trimmed by 6 bases and J by 1 base, leaving 8 bases between them. The germline V gene has CDR1 SGHAT and CDR2 FQNNGV. This CDR3 region has 13 residues. The CDR3 region has the DNA TGTGCCAGCAGTGGGACTGGCACAGATACGCAGTATTTT. It encodes CASSGTGTDTQYF. The full variable domain, in which reference TRBV11-2 and TRBJ2-3 provide the parts outside the CDR3, is EAGVAQSPRYKIIEKRQSVAFWCNPISGHATLYWYQQILGQGPKLLIQFQNNGVVDDSQLPKDRFSAERLKGVDSTLKIQPAKLEDSAVYLCASSGTGTDTQYFGPGTRLTVL.

V gene TRBV20-1 combines with J gene TRBJ1-2; D unresolved. The CDR3 covers 12 residues. Per the germline V gene, CDR1 is DFQATT and CDR2 is SNEGSKA (reference sequence). V lost 3 bases, J lost 0 bases, and 5 bases lay in between. CDR3 in DNA: TGCAGTGCTAGTCTCTCTAACTATGGCTACACCTTC. It is translated as CSASLSNYGYTF.

V gene TRBV28 combines with J gene TRBJ2-1; D is unclear. V lost 5 bases, J lost 4 bases, and 15 bases lay in between. Germline CDR1 is MDHEN and CDR2 is SYDVKM. This CDR3 comprises 15 residues. The CDR3: CASSTRRQPYNEQFF. In nucleotides, the CDR3 is TGTGCCAGCAGTACCAGGCGCCAGCCGTACAATGAGCAGTTCTTC.

The CDR3 region is CASTDAGDGRDEQYF. The CDR3 coding sequence is TGTGCCAGCACCGACGCGGGCGATGGTCGGGACGAGCAGTACTTC. This rearrangement joins TRBV25-1 to TRBJ2-7, with a possible D match to TRBD2 (5 bases). This CDR3 comprises 15 residues. V dropped 7 bases and J dropped 5 bases, with 21 bases sitting between them. In germline, CDR1 is MGHDK, CDR2 SYGVNS.

The rearrangement uses TRBV27 and TRBJ2-7; a weak D match, TRBD2 (6 bases). This CDR3 comprises 15 residues. Germline V lookup: CDR1 MNHEY, CDR2 SMNVEV (reference sequence). Deletions cut 4 bases from V and 2 bases from J, with 15 bases between. CDR3 protein: CASSSIGGTAYEQYF. The CDR3 nucleotides read TGTGCCAGCAGTTCAATCGGGGGTACGGCCTACGAGCAGTACTTC.